This T cell receptor beta chain originates from a study of cytomegalovirus exposure and HLA in healthy donors. Study-wide context: According to later analysis, the same platform produced the 100 to 150 validation and approximately 630 first-cohort repertoires.

General study points: Published work reported that the classifier diagnosed cytomegalovirus status with high specificity and sensitivity. Some public TCRs appeared in many individuals, while most sequences were rare.

On this clone: Its antigen is still unknown.

Generated by immunoSEQ multiplex PCR, the TCRdb table keeps only in-frame clones and is missing some. The sample contains 35,000 to 50,000 clones, roughly 93% of which appear only once. This CDR3 has 13 residues. V lost 3 bases, J lost 4 bases, and 7 bases lay in between. Germline V lookup: CDR1 LNHDA, CDR2 SQIVND (reference sequence). V usage is TRBV19 and J usage is TRBJ1-5; D gene ambiguous. The receptor comes from a woman younger than 30 in good health and CMV-seronegative. Material: PBMCs. CDR3 coding DNA: TGTGCCAGTAGTATGTCCGGGAATCAGCCCCAGCATTTT. Translated: CASSMSGNQPQHF.